The entry that follows covers one T cell receptor beta chain sequence. In the original processing: How many nucleated cells were present was estimated from reference gene primer amplification. Some clones are missing from TCRdb's copy, which holds only in-frame ones; the method was immunoSEQ multiplex PCR. D and trimming come from the DNA, and the V and J calls and clone size come from that table. The sample carries approximately 270,000 clones, 89% recorded once. The CDR3 extends over 17 amino acids. Trimming removed 7 bases from V and 0 bases from J; junction bases left unmatched: 13. Looked up from germline, CDR1 is MDHEN and CDR2 is SYDVKM. These data are taken from a study of blood T cell repertoires in COVID-19.

The sample comprised PBMCs or T cells enriched from blood (not recorded which). This rearrangement joins TRBV28 to TRBJ1-2, with 8 bases identical to TRBD1. The TCR sequence derives from a woman aged 55-69 years who had recovered from COVID-19. CDR3 protein: CASTEPTGGKANYGYTF. The CDR3 DNA sequence: TGTGCCAGCACCGAACCAACAGGGGGGAAGGCTAACTATGGCTACACCTTC.